The source of this T cell receptor (beta chain) is a study of T cell changes during pregnancy in multiple sclerosis. The protocol was immunoSEQ multiplex PCR, while the TCRdb copy is restricted to in-frame clones and leaves out a portion. There are some 76,000 clones in the sample; nearly 95% occur only once, and 0.29% lies in the top ten. The length of the CDR3 is 14 residues. Per the germline V gene, CDR1 is SNHLY and CDR2 is FYNNEI. After removal of 6 bases from V and 7 bases from J, the junction contained 9 bases not matched to a gene. The rearrangement links TRBV2 to TRBJ1-3; 7 nucleotides align to TRBD1. The receptor was isolated from a female donor with multiple sclerosis, enrolled in a pregnancy study. Material: CD4+ T cells from peripheral blood mononuclear cells, obtained after pregnancy. CDR3 DNA sequence: TGTGCCAGCAGCCTCACAGGGGAAGGGAACACCATATATTTT. Its translation is CASSLTGEGNTIYF.